Following are 19 T cell receptor beta chains from one sample sequenced in a study of blood T cell repertoires in COVID-19. Measured with immunoSEQ multiplex PCR; TCRdb has only the in-frame clones, and not every one. Among about 200,000 clones listed, 80% to 90% were seen once. Sequences were obtained from PBMCs or T cells enriched from blood (not recorded which). The receptors here all came from a woman aged 40 to 50 with acute COVID-19.

The J gene is TRBJ2-7, the V gene TRBV7-2, with D possibly matching TRBD2 (9 bases). CDR3 length: 19 amino acids. V was clipped by 6 bases and J by 6 bases, with 33 bases between them. Germline V gene sequence: CDR1 SGHTA, CDR2 FQGNSA. CDR3 residues: CASSFGQGLARHLSSEQYF. DNA of the CDR3: TGTGCCAGCAGTTTTGGACAGGGACTAGCCCGTCACCTTTCGAGCGAGCAGTACTTC.

This chain connects TRBV5-5 to TRBJ2-7; 11 bases fit TRBD2. CDR1 and CDR2 from the germline V gene are SGHKS and YYEKEE (reference sequence). V lost 6 bases to trimming and J lost 3 bases; unmatched junction nucleotides: 5. The CDR3 spans 14 residues. The CDR3 is CASTLAGGLYEQYF. CDR3 coding DNA: TGTGCCAGCACCTTAGCGGGAGGGCTCTACGAGCAGTACTTC.

This clone was detected once. J is TRBJ1-2 and V is TRBV2; D gene uncertain. The CDR3 length is 12 residues. V dropped 6 bases and J dropped 4 bases, with 9 bases sitting between them. Germline V gene lookup returns CDR1 SNHLY and CDR2 FYNNEI. CDR3 sequence reads: CASRGGSYGYTF. As DNA, the CDR3 is TGTGCCAGCAGGGGAGGGAGCTATGGCTACACCTTC.

The chain couples TRBV28 to TRBJ2-7; TRBD1 matches 7 bases. Germline CDR1 and CDR2: MDHEN and SYDVKM. J gave up 2 bases and V 5 bases, and 15 bases lay outside the gene matches. The CDR3 covers 17 residues. DNA of the CDR3: TGTGCCAGCAGTCCCGGACCGGGACAGCCTCGTACCTACGAGCAGTACTTC. Translating it yields CASSPGPGQPRTYEQYF. Complete variable domain (other parts from reference TRBV28 and TRBJ2-7): DVKVTQSSRYLVKRTGEKVFLECVQDMDHENMFWYRQDPGLGLRLIYFSYDVKMKEKGDIPEGYSVSREKKERFSLILESASTNQTSMYLCASSPGPGQPRTYEQYFGPGTRLTVT.

This chain uses TRBV19 with TRBJ2-5; tentative D call: TRBD1 (5 bases). The CDR3 sequence is 12 residues long. Per germline, CDR1 LNHDA and CDR2 SQIVND (reference sequence). Trimming cost V 10 bases and J 5 bases, with 14 bases left between them. The CDR3 region has the DNA TGTGCCACCAGTGGGGCTGGGGAGACCCAGTACTTC. Translating it yields CATSGAGETQYF.

The chain employs TRBV27 and TRBJ2-3; 10 bases are a match to TRBD2. CDR1 and CDR2 from the germline V gene are MNHEY and SMNVEV (reference sequence). J was trimmed by 4 bases and V by 9 bases; bases with no gene match: 4. The length of the CDR3 is 13 residues. For the CDR3, the DNA is TGTGCCAGTCGGACTAGCGGCCCAGATACGCAGTATTTT. Encoded protein: CASRTSGPDTQYF.

This clone was recorded only once. The DNA of the CDR3 is TGTGCCAGCAGCCCCGGCCCCAGGATCTACGAGCAGTACTTC. It is translated as CASSPGPRIYEQYF. The J gene is TRBJ2-7, the V gene TRBV28; no clear D. The CDR3 length is 14 residues. Trimming took off 6 bases at V and 3 bases at J, with 15 bases between the two ends. Germline V gene sequence: CDR1 MDHEN, CDR2 SYDVKM.

The chain recombines TRBV27 with TRBJ1-1; D might be TRBD1 (6 bases). The V gene lost 3 bases and the J gene lost 8 bases, with 13 bases spanning the gap. The CDR3 is made up of 13 amino acids. Germline CDR1 is MNHEY and CDR2 is SMNVEV (reference sequence). The CDR3 here is CASSFVRGGEAFF. The DNA of the CDR3 is TGTGCCAGCAGTTTCGTGAGGGGGGGGGAAGCTTTCTTT.

The chain uses TRBV19 and TRBJ2-7, with 7 bases aligning to TRBD1. This CDR3 contains 15 residues. The germline V gene encodes CDR1 LNHDA and CDR2 SQIVND (reference sequence). The V and J ends lost 3 bases and 1 base, in that order; junction bases with no gene match: 6. The CDR3, as DNA: TGTGCCAGTAGTATGGGGCAGGGGGTATCCTACGAGCAGTACTTC. This translates into CASSMGQGVSYEQYF.

This clone turned up a few times. V usage is TRBV5-1 and J usage is TRBJ2-2, with TRBD1 matching 8 bases. Losses at the gene ends were 1 base for V and 2 bases for J; bases not matched to a gene: 10. There are 18 residues in the CDR3. Germline loops: CDR1 SGHRS, CDR2 YFSETQ. CDR3 sequence (DNA): TGCGCCAGCAGCTTGAGGGGACAGACAGGGGTCAACACCGGGGAGCTGTTTTTT. Residues: CASSLRGQTGVNTGELFF.

The chain employs TRBV3-1 (or the pseudogene TRBV3-2) and TRBJ2-1; TRBD2 matches 7 bases. Germline V gene data show CDR1 as LGHDT and CDR2 as YNNKEL (reference sequence). The V and J ends lost 5 bases and 4 bases, in that order; junction bases with no gene match: 8. The CDR3 covers 15 residues. CDR3 sequence reads: CASSSRAGTYNEQFF. Written as DNA, the CDR3 is TGTGCCAGCAGCTCGCGAGCGGGAACTTACAATGAGCAGTTCTTC.

The chain uses TRBV2 and TRBJ2-7; TRBD2 matches 8 bases. With 7 bases clipped from V and 4 bases from J, the junction kept 3 bases outside the gene matches. This CDR3 comprises 12 residues. Looked up from germline, CDR1 is SNHLY and CDR2 is FYNNEI. CDR3 region: CASKSGSYEQYF. CDR3 nucleotides: TGTGCCAGCAAAAGCGGGAGTTACGAGCAGTACTTC.

This rearrangement joins TRBV15 to TRBJ1-2; 9 bases match TRBD1. CDR3 length: 16 amino acids. V lost 1 base and J lost 7; bases outside the gene matches: 10. Germline CDR1 LNHNV, CDR2 YYDKDF (reference sequence). CDR3: CATSRGGTGQGAGYTF. The CDR3 DNA reads TGTGCCACCAGCAGAGGAGGGACGGGACAGGGAGCTGGCTACACCTTC.

The rearrangement links TRBV4-1 to TRBJ2-5, with TRBD2 matching 7 bases. Germline V gene lookup returns CDR1 MGHRA and CDR2 YSYEKL. The CDR3 extends over 19 amino acids. Unmatched junction bases numbered 13, after V lost 0 bases and J lost 0 bases. The CDR3 here is CASSQESGTAKKYQETQYF. The DNA of the CDR3 is TGCGCCAGCAGCCAAGAGAGCGGGACGGCGAAAAAGTACCAAGAGACCCAGTACTTC.

The rearrangement uses TRBV9 and TRBJ2-1, with 9 bases identical to TRBD2. V lost 2 bases and J lost 1; bases outside the gene matches: 10. Germline V gene data show CDR1 as SGDLS and CDR2 as YYNGEE. The length of the CDR3 is 18 residues. The DNA for the CDR3 is TGTGCCAGCAGCGTCCAGGGGCTAGCGGGAAATTCCTACAATGAGCAGTTCTTC. Translation: CASSVQGLAGNSYNEQFF.

V is TRBV7-9 and J is TRBJ2-1; 10 bases match TRBD2. V was clipped by 10 bases and J by 0 bases; unmatched bases: 12. This CDR3 comprises 17 residues. Germline CDR1 reads SEHNR; CDR2 reads FQNEAQ (reference sequence). DNA for the CDR3: TGTGCCACCGGACTAGCGGTAACCAAACCCTCCTACAATGAGCAGTTCTTC. Residues: CATGLAVTKPSYNEQFF.

This clone was counted a few times. The chain joins TRBV3-1 (or the pseudogene TRBV3-2) to TRBJ1-6; 9 bases align to TRBD1. This CDR3 is 15 amino acids long. After removal of 8 bases from V and 6 bases from J, the junction contained 8 bases not matched to a gene. The V gene's germline CDR1 is LGHDT and CDR2 YNNKEL (reference sequence). CDR3 sequence: CASGGRDRVNSPLHF. For the CDR3, the DNA is TGTGCCAGCGGGGGCCGGGACAGGGTTAATTCACCCCTCCACTTT.

The J gene is TRBJ2-1, the V gene TRBV13; 11 positions match TRBD2. The germline CDR1 and CDR2 sequences are PRHDT and FYEKMQ (reference sequence). This CDR3 has 16 residues. Unmatched junction bases numbered 10, after V lost 5 bases and J lost 7 bases. The CDR3 DNA sequence: TGTGCCAGCAGCCCAGCCGGACTAGCGGGCCGTAATGAGCAGTTCTTC. Translating gives CASSPAGLAGRNEQFF. Supplemented by reference TRBV13 and TRBJ2-1, the full variable domain reads AAGVIQSPRHLIKEKRETATLKCYPIPRHDTVYWYQQGPGQDPQFLISFYEKMQSDKGSIPDRFSAQQFSDYHSELNMSSLELGDSALYFCASSPAGLAGRNEQFFGPGTRLTVL.

This chain uses TRBV6-6 with TRBJ1-1, with TRBD1 matching over 7 bases. Per the germline V gene, CDR1 is MNHNY and CDR2 is SVGAGI (reference sequence). Trimming at V came to 2 bases and at J to 5 bases, leaving 5 bases not matched to a gene. This CDR3 comprises 14 residues. CDR3 bases: TGTGCCAGCAGTTACGTTCAGGGGGGTACTGAAGCTTTCTTT. Translation: CASSYVQGGTEAFF.